This T cell receptor beta chain was retrieved from a study of blood T cell repertoires in COVID-19. As for the study in general: Whether acute or convalescent, the COVID-19 samples came from the United States, Italy and Spain. PBMCs, B-cell-depleted T cells, or T cells provided the cDNA or gDNA that made up the material.

Germline lookup yields CDR1 SGHTA and CDR2 FQGNSA. J lost 7 bases, V lost 3 bases, and 7 bases had no gene match. CDR3 length equals 15 residues. In the original workflow: By means of reference gene primer amplification, nucleated cell counts were estimated. Only in-frame clones appear in the TCRdb table, and some are missing; sequencing was by immunoSEQ multiplex PCR. V, J and clone size derive from that table, while D and trimming were established from the DNA sequence. The sample contains under 55,000 clones, 70% to 80% of which appear only once. The chain joins TRBV7-2 to TRBJ2-1; TRBD2 matches 9 bases. Sequenced sample: peripheral blood. The sequence came from a man aged 70 or older with acute or convalescent COVID-19. For the CDR3, the DNA is TGTGCCAGCAGCTTGGGATCTAGCGGGAAGAATGAGCAGTTCTTC. It yields the protein CASSLGSSGKNEQFF.